Following are 30 T cell receptor beta chains from one sample sequenced in a study of OX40 agonist ivuxolimab in advanced cancers. The assay was immunoSEQ multiplex PCR, and TCRdb's table has in-frame clones only and misses some. The sample has more than 45,000 clones, about 88% seen once. The material was CD4+ or CD8+ T cells sorted from blood, obtained in a trial of the OX40 agonist ivuxolimab. These receptors all stem from an adult with an advanced solid tumor such as melanoma, head and neck, liver or kidney cancer.

The chain is built from TRBV5-5 and TRBJ1-1, with no clear D. V was clipped by 4 bases and J by 3 bases, with 7 bases between them. The CDR3 is made up of 12 amino acids. The germline V gene encodes CDR1 SGHKS and CDR2 YYEKEE (reference sequence). CDR3 sequence reads: CASSPKDTEAFF. DNA of the CDR3: TGTGCCAGCAGCCCGAAGGACACTGAAGCTTTCTTT.

For the CDR3, the DNA is TGTGCCAGCAGTGACCCCCGGACAGGGGACGGCTACACCTTC. This encodes CASSDPRTGDGYTF. V gene TRBV6-1 combines with J gene TRBJ1-2; 9 nucleotides align to TRBD1. The CDR3 has 14 amino acids. Trimming took 3 bases from V and 8 from J; bases not matched to a gene: 7. CDR1 is MNHNS and CDR2 is SASEGT in the germline V gene.

The V call is TRBV6-1, the J call TRBJ2-2, with 8 bases that match TRBD1. V dropped 4 bases and J dropped 7; count of bases not matched to a gene: 11. CDR1 is MNHNS, CDR2 SASEGT, per germline. This CDR3 has 16 residues. CDR3 sequence reads: CASSVIGQGVGGELFF. The CDR3 DNA sequence: TGTGCCAGCAGTGTGATCGGACAGGGCGTGGGCGGGGAGCTGTTTTTT.

V and J are TRBV21-1 and TRBJ1-6; TRBD1 was called by the table and not checked on the DNA. TRBV21-1 is reported as a pseudogene. The CDR3 is 17 amino acids. The CDR3 sequence is CASSKALTGKSDSPLHF. Here the CDR3 DNA reads TGTGCCAGCAGCAAAGCTCTGACAGGTAAATCCGATTCACCCCTCCACTTT.

The chain uses TRBV10-3 and TRBJ1-2; no reliable D call. Germline V gene data show CDR1 as ENHRY and CDR2 as SYGVKD. Trimming pared 2 bases from V and 2 bases from J, leaving 15 bases between. The CDR3 has 16 amino acids. As DNA, the CDR3 is TGTGCCATCAGTGAGCCGCGAAGAGGCAGCAACTATGGCTACACCTTC. This gives the protein CAISEPRRGSNYGYTF.

The chain carries TRBV6-5 and TRBJ1-1; D is possibly TRBD1 (5 bases). Between the trimmed V and J ends, which lost 0 bases and 5 bases, there was a span of 10 bases. CDR3 length: 14 amino acids. From germline, CDR1 is MNHEY and CDR2 SVGAGI. CDR3: CASSYSWGGTEAFF. The CDR3 coding sequence is TGTGCCAGCAGTTACTCGTGGGGGGGAACTGAAGCTTTCTTT.

This chain uses TRBV2 with TRBJ2-1, with 10 bases fitting TRBD2. Germline V gene data show CDR1 as SNHLY and CDR2 as FYNNEI. The CDR3 is 15 residues long. With 7 bases clipped from V and 8 bases from J, the junction kept 11 bases outside the gene matches. The CDR3 protein is CASKPGTSVLHEQFF. Written as DNA, the CDR3 is TGTGCCAGCAAACCGGGGACTAGCGTCCTCCATGAGCAGTTCTTC. The full variable domain, with the rest looked up from reference TRBV2 and TRBJ2-1, is EPEVTQTPSHQVTQMGQEVILRCVPISNHLYFYWYRQILGQKVEFLVSFYNNEISEKSEIFDDQFSVERPDGSNFTLKIRSTKLEDSAMYFCASKPGTSVLHEQFFGPGTRLTVL.

The chain couples TRBV28 to TRBJ2-1; TRBD2 matches 11 bases. Germline CDR1 and CDR2: MDHEN and SYDVKM. J gave up 3 bases and V 3 bases, and 7 bases lay outside the gene matches. The CDR3 loop spans 17 amino acids. CDR3 protein: CASSLILAGANYNEQFF. The CDR3 bases are TGTGCCAGCAGTTTGATACTAGCGGGGGCGAACTACAATGAGCAGTTCTTC.

The chain combines TRBV19 with TRBJ2-3, with D unclear. V was clipped by 3 bases and J by 2 bases, with 6 bases between them. Germline V gives CDR1 LNHDA, CDR2 SQIVND (reference sequence). The CDR3 length is 13 residues. CDR3 protein: CASSIRFTDTQYF. CDR3 bases: TGTGCCAGTAGTATCCGATTCACAGATACGCAGTATTTT.

The chain is built from TRBV2 and TRBJ2-2; maybe TRBD1 (5 bases). The CDR3 totals 12 residues. Germline V gene lookup returns CDR1 SNHLY and CDR2 FYNNEI. V lost 8 bases and J 7 bases, leaving 11 bases between the germline ends. CDR3 protein: CASGAGNGELFF. The CDR3 DNA reads as TGTGCCAGCGGGGCAGGTAACGGGGAGCTGTTTTTT.

The chain is built from TRBV28 and TRBJ2-5; 13 positions match TRBD2. The germline V gene encodes CDR1 MDHEN and CDR2 SYDVKM. The V segment lost 5 bases and the J segment 2 bases; nucleotides outside the gene matches: 11. The CDR3 spans 18 residues. The CDR3 loop reads CASSPGTSGVKIQETQYF. The CDR3 DNA sequence: TGTGCCAGCAGTCCCGGGACTAGCGGGGTTAAAATTCAAGAGACCCAGTACTTC. The full variable domain, completed using reference TRBV28 and TRBJ2-5, is DVKVTQSSRYLVKRTGEKVFLECVQDMDHENMFWYRQDPGLGLRLIYFSYDVKMKEKGDIPEGYSVSREKKERFSLILESASTNQTSMYLCASSPGTSGVKIQETQYFGPGTRLLVL.

The V and J genes are TRBV27 and TRBJ2-5, with D perhaps TRBD1 (6 bases). The CDR3 extends over 14 amino acids. The V gene's germline CDR1 is MNHEY and CDR2 SMNVEV (reference sequence). The germline V and J ends were trimmed by 4 bases and 2 bases, with 11 bases remaining between them. In DNA form, the CDR3 reads TGTGCCAGCAGTTCCTTGGACAGTCAAGAGACCCAGTACTTC. The encoded protein is CASSSLDSQETQYF.

The chain has TRBV9 and TRBJ2-7; weak D call: TRBD2 (7 bases). CDR3 length: 15 residues. The germline gives CDR1 SGDLS, CDR2 YYNGEE. V dropped 3 bases and J dropped 0 bases, with 13 bases sitting between them. The DNA for the CDR3 is TGTGCCAGCAGCGCAGGGGCTAGCGGCTCCTACGAGCAGTACTTC. It yields the protein CASSAGASGSYEQYF.

The DNA for the CDR3 is TGCGCCAGCAGCCAAGACAGGGACGGCAATCAGCCCCAGCATTTT. This encodes CASSQDRDGNQPQHF. The genes are TRBV4-3 and TRBJ1-5; weak D call: TRBD1 (5 bases). Trimming shortened V by 0 bases and J by 2 bases, and 8 bases separated the two germline ends. CDR3 length equals 15 residues. From germline, CDR1 is LGHNA and CDR2 YSLEER.

The rearrangement uses TRBV19 and TRBJ1-5; TRBD1 might be the D (5 bases). The V end lost 7 bases, the J end lost 7 bases, and 20 bases lay between the germline ends. This CDR3 is 15 amino acids long. The germline CDR1 and CDR2 sequences are LNHDA and SQIVND (reference sequence). The CDR3 DNA sequence: TGTGCCAGTACCATGGGGACCCTAAGCCGGCAGCCCCAGCATTTT. Encoded protein: CASTMGTLSRQPQHF.

The V and J genes are TRBV28 and TRBJ1-2; D call uncertain. The CDR3 length is 12 residues. Trimming removed 6 bases at V and 4 bases at J, with 9 bases between. The germline V gene has CDR1 MDHEN and CDR2 SYDVKM. In nucleotides, the CDR3 is TGTGCCAGCAGACGAGGGAGCTATGGCTACACCTTC. Translated, it gives CASRRGSYGYTF.

The rearrangement links TRBV7-9 to TRBJ1-1; 8 bases align to TRBD1. V dropped 3 bases and J dropped 0; count of bases not matched to a gene: 0. The CDR3 runs 14 residues. Germline V CDR1 and CDR2: SEHNR, FQNEAQ (reference sequence). The CDR3 spells CASSLDRVNTEAFF. The DNA for the CDR3 is TGTGCCAGCAGCTTGGACAGGGTGAACACTGAAGCTTTCTTT.

In DNA, the CDR3 is TGCGCCAGCAGCTTGGGGGGCCGGGACGGCAACACTGAAGCTTTCTTT. It translates to CASSLGGRDGNTEAFF. The V call is TRBV5-1, the J call TRBJ1-1; a possible D gene is TRBD1 (5 bases). The CDR3 runs to 16 residues. Germline values: CDR1 SGHRS, CDR2 YFSETQ. The ends were cut back, 0 bases at V and 2 bases at J, with 14 bases in the middle.

The chain has TRBV7-6 and TRBJ2-1, with 13 nucleotides matching TRBD2. CDR1 SGHVS and CDR2 FNYEAQ come from the germline V gene. Unmatched junction bases numbered 8, after V lost 3 bases and J lost 9 bases. The CDR3 runs to 16 residues. CDR3 sequence reads: CASSLWTSGSKGEQFF. The CDR3 bases are TGTGCCAGCAGCTTGTGGACTAGCGGGAGTAAGGGTGAGCAGTTCTTC.

The rearrangement links TRBV2 to TRBJ2-1, with 7 bases matching TRBD2. The V gene end was trimmed by 5 bases and the J gene end by 7 bases; junction bases not matched to a gene: 14. This CDR3 comprises 16 residues. The germline CDR1 and CDR2 sequences are SNHLY and FYNNEI. This CDR3 reads CASSPGPGGSWNEQFF. The CDR3 nucleotides are TGTGCCAGCAGTCCTGGGCCTGGCGGGAGCTGGAATGAGCAGTTCTTC.

The genes are TRBV27 and TRBJ1-1; TRBD1 is a possible D gene (5 bases). Trimming cost V 5 bases and J 2 bases, with 15 bases left between them. Germline CDR1 MNHEY, CDR2 SMNVEV (reference sequence). The CDR3 consists of 15 residues. Here the CDR3 DNA reads TGTGCCAGCAGTAGCCCCGGGGCCCCTAACACTGAAGCTTTCTTT. This gives the protein CASSSPGAPNTEAFF.

V gene TRBV5-4 combines with J gene TRBJ2-1, with a tentative D call TRBD1 (5 bases). The germline V gene encodes CDR1 SGHNT and CDR2 YYREEE (reference sequence). With 4 bases removed from V and 0 bases from J, the gap between germline ends came to 8 bases. This CDR3 comprises 14 residues. This chain's CDR3 is CASSQGFSYNEQFF. The CDR3 nucleotides read TGTGCCAGCAGCCAGGGTTTCTCCTACAATGAGCAGTTCTTC.

The chain couples TRBV21-1 to TRBJ2-7; no DNA check was done on the table's D call, TRBD2. TRBV21-1 is a recognized pseudogene. The CDR3 sequence is 12 residues long. CDR3 region: CSPPRDYYEQYV. CDR3 sequence (DNA): TGTTCACCCCCGCGGGACTACTACGAGCAGTACGTC.

The gene calls are TRBV30 and TRBJ2-7; D is perhaps TRBD2 (5 bases). Trimming cost V 0 bases and J 5 bases, with 8 bases left between them. Per germline, CDR1 GTSNPN and CDR2 SVGIG (reference sequence). CDR3 length: 12 residues. As DNA, the CDR3 is TGTGCCTGGAGTGTAACTAGGAACGAGCAGTACGTC. Translation: CAWSVTRNEQYV.

The genes are TRBV6-6 and TRBJ2-5, with 8 nucleotides matching TRBD1. CDR1 is MNHNY, CDR2 SVGAGI, per germline (reference sequence). Unmatched junction bases numbered 7, after V lost 2 bases and J lost 5 bases. The CDR3 has 15 amino acids. The DNA for the CDR3 is TGTGCCAGCAGTTACCCCCAGGGGGCGGAGGAGACCCAGTACTTC. Protein product: CASSYPQGAEETQYF.

The V gene is TRBV5-1, the J gene TRBJ1-1; 9 bases agree with TRBD1. Germline CDR1 and CDR2: SGHRS and YFSETQ. The ends lost 3 bases at V and 3 bases at J; junction bases unmatched: 0. This CDR3 is built from 13 residues. CDR3 amino acids: CASSWTGDTEAFF. The DNA for the CDR3 is TGCGCCAGCAGCTGGACAGGGGACACTGAAGCTTTCTTT. The entire variable domain, with the rest obtained from reference TRBV5-1 and TRBJ1-1, is as follows: KAGVTQTPRYLIKTRGQQVTLSCSPISGHRSVSWYQQTPGQGLQFLFEYFSETQRNKGNFPGRFSGRQFSNSRSEMNVSTLELGDSALYLCASSWTGDTEAFFGQGTRLTVV.

This sequence joins TRBV6-5 and TRBJ1-2, with D possibly being TRBD1 (5 bases). The CDR3 has 15 residues. Germline CDR1 reads MNHEY; CDR2 reads SVGAGI. V lost 6 bases, J lost 3 bases, and 17 bases lay in between. As DNA, the CDR3 is TGTGCCAGCAGCACGGGGGACCTTCTTTACTATGGCTACACCTTC. It translates to CASSTGDLLYYGYTF.

The chain links TRBV7-9 to TRBJ1-1, with D possibly TRBD1 on 5 matching bases. The CDR3 totals 12 residues. Germline CDR1 reads SEHNR; CDR2 reads FQNEAQ (reference sequence). With 5 bases removed from V and 3 bases from J, the gap between germline ends came to 7 bases. CDR3 coding DNA: TGTGCCAGCAGCGACAGAGACACTGAAGCTTTCTTT. Residues: CASSDRDTEAFF.

This clone was seen once. The J gene is TRBJ2-7, the V gene TRBV7-9; TRBD1 is a possible D gene (5 bases). CDR1 and CDR2 (germline): SEHNR, FQNEAQ (reference sequence). This CDR3 has 12 residues. Trimming removed 1 base from V and 6 bases from J, with 7 bases in between. CDR3: CASSLGGREQYF. Written as DNA, the CDR3 is TGTGCCAGCAGCTTAGGGGGCCGCGAGCAGTACTTC. Variable domain in full (rest from reference TRBV7-9 and TRBJ2-7): DTGVSQNPRHKITKRGQNVTFRCDPISEHNRLYWYRQTLGQGPEFLTYFQNEAQLEKSRLLSDRFSAERPKGSFSTLEIQRTEQGDSAMYLCASSLGGREQYFGPGTRLTVT.

V is TRBV2 and J is TRBJ2-2; TRBD2 is a possible D gene (5 bases). V lost 1 base and J 6 bases, leaving 21 bases between the germline ends. The CDR3 totals 18 residues. Germline CDR1 is SNHLY and CDR2 is FYNNEI. The CDR3, as DNA: TGTGCCAGCAGTGAAGGCTCCTCACTAGTCGGCTTTCCCGGGGAGCTGTTTTTT. The encoded protein is CASSEGSSLVGFPGELFF.